The 9 T cell receptor beta chains listed next were all sequenced from one sample in a study of T cell changes during pregnancy in multiple sclerosis. Sequencing used immunoSEQ multiplex PCR; TCRdb keeps in-frame clones, though not all of them. The sample holds 30,000 to 45,000 clones, 90% to 95% seen once. The sequencing here drew on CD4+ T cells from peripheral blood mononuclear cells, taken in the second trimester of pregnancy. These receptors all come from a female donor in good health, enrolled as a control in a pregnancy study.

V usage is TRBV6-6 and J usage is TRBJ1-4, with 11 bases fitting TRBD1. Trimming took 5 bases from V and 8 from J; bases not matched to a gene: 7. The CDR3 is made up of 15 amino acids. CDR1 is MNHNY, CDR2 SVGAGI, per germline (reference sequence). In DNA, the CDR3 is TGTGCCAGCAGTCCGGGACAGGGGGTAAGGGAAAAACTGTTTTTT. Translation gives CASSPGQGVREKLFF.

This clone has just a few counts. The genes are TRBV5-1 and TRBJ2-3; TRBD1 aligns across 7 bases. CDR1 and CDR2 (germline): SGHRS, YFSETQ. The V segment lost 2 bases and the J segment 4 bases; nucleotides outside the gene matches: 10. The CDR3 spans 16 residues. This CDR3 is CASSLGRQGNADTQYF. The CDR3 bases are TGCGCCAGCAGCTTAGGACGACAGGGCAACGCAGATACGCAGTATTTT.

This chain connects TRBV27 to TRBJ1-1; 8 positions agree with TRBD1. With 4 bases clipped from V and 6 bases from J, the junction kept 7 bases outside the gene matches. The germline V gene encodes CDR1 MNHEY and CDR2 SMNVEV (reference sequence). The CDR3 is made up of 14 amino acids. The CDR3 here is CASSSTGGWAEAFF. The CDR3 DNA follows: TGTGCCAGCAGTTCCACAGGGGGATGGGCTGAAGCTTTCTTT.

This clone was observed a few times. The rearrangement joins TRBV19 to TRBJ1-1, with TRBD1 as a possible D gene (6 bases). Germline V CDR1 and CDR2: LNHDA, SQIVND (reference sequence). Trimming cost V 9 bases and J 9 bases, with 17 bases left between them. The length of the CDR3 is 12 residues. The CDR3 sequence: CASLSPDRKAFF. The CDR3 bases are TGTGCCAGCCTATCGCCCGACAGGAAAGCTTTCTTT.

The chain employs TRBV18 and TRBJ2-1; D gene uncertain. CDR1 is KGHSH and CDR2 is LQKENI in the germline V gene. Trimming removed 3 bases from V and 0 bases from J, with 9 bases in between. The CDR3 consists of 15 residues. The DNA for the CDR3 is TGTGCCAGCTCACCGGCAGCGAGCTCCTACAATGAGCAGTTCTTC. It specifies CASSPAASSYNEQFF. Looking up the rest from reference TRBV18 and TRBJ2-1 gives the full variable domain: NAGVMQNPRHLVRRRGQEARLRCSPMKGHSHVYWYRQLPEEGLKFMVYLQKENIIDESGMPKERFSAEFPKEGPSILRIQQVVRGDSAAYFCASSPAASSYNEQFFGPGTRLTVL.

This chain links TRBV6-5 with TRBJ1-2; D call uncertain. This CDR3 is 13 amino acids long. Deletions cut 7 bases from V and 5 bases from J, with 14 bases between. Germline CDR1 and CDR2: MNHEY and SVGAGI. The DNA for the CDR3 is TGTGCCAGCACGGCTGAGGCGCCGTATGGCTACACCTTC. It codes for CASTAEAPYGYTF.

The chain links TRBV7-2 to TRBJ2-2; TRBD1 aligns across 12 bases. The V and J ends lost 5 bases and 7 bases, in that order; junction bases with no gene match: 11. The germline CDR1 and CDR2 sequences are SGHTA and FQGNSA. The CDR3 runs 17 residues. Here the CDR3 DNA reads TGTGCCAGCAGCCCAGGCGGGACAGGGGGCAGGGGCGGGGAGCTGTTTTTT. Translated: CASSPGGTGGRGGELFF.

CDR3 bases: TGTGCCAGTAGTATTCTAGGGACAGGGGGCCCAGGCTACACCTTC. The encoded protein is CASSILGTGGPGYTF. The rearrangement links TRBV19 to TRBJ1-2; 12 bases align to TRBD1. The junction had 7 bases not matched to a gene; V was cut back by 3 bases and J by 8 bases. CDR1 and CDR2 (germline): LNHDA, SQIVND (reference sequence). The CDR3 runs to 15 residues.

The chain recombines TRBV11-2 with TRBJ2-1, with D tentatively TRBD1 (6 bases). The CDR3 runs 14 residues. Trimming removed 0 bases at V and 6 bases at J, with 9 bases between. Germline V gene data show CDR1 as SGHAT and CDR2 as FQNNGV. The CDR3 nucleotides read TGTGCCAGCAGCTTAGACAGGGGAAGCAATGAGCAGTTCTTC. Its protein is CASSLDRGSNEQFF.